This entry features one T cell receptor (beta chain) sequence. Its target is not known. The data originate from a study of chemoradiotherapy in HPV16-positive cancers. Here immunoSEQ multiplex PCR was the method, and the copy in TCRdb shows in-frame clones only, minus some. The sample has around 4,800 clones; approximately 90% are singletons. The study's findings and limits: HPV-responsive T-cell expansion during chemoradiotherapy was linked to improved recurrence-free survival in HPV16-positive patients.

The CDR3 runs 14 residues. Trimming removed 2 bases at V and 3 bases at J, with 11 bases between. Germline assignment: CDR1 LNHDA and CDR2 SQIVND (reference sequence). The starting material was tumor tissue, obtained from a patient who underwent chemoradiotherapy. The chain carries TRBV19 and TRBJ2-7; possibly TRBD1 or TRBD2 for D (7 bases each). The TCR originated in a human donor with HPV-associated anogenital cancer. The CDR3, as DNA: TGTGCCAGTAGTATACAGGGGGAGGGCTACGAGCAGTACTTC. Its translation is CASSIQGEGYEQYF.